A selection of T cell receptor beta chains follows, all from one sample in a study of Ad26.COV2.S vaccination and SARS-CoV-2 variants. Using immunoSEQ multiplex PCR, the repertoire was profiled, and TCRdb retains in-frame clones only, with some absent. This sample yields a few hundred thousand clones, of which around 91% are seen a single time; less than 4.5% belongs to the top ten. This material consisted of peripheral blood, taken in a trial of Ad26.COV2.S vaccine versus placebo. The receptors shown here come from a person aged 18-65 years who received the Ad26.COV2.S COVID-19 vaccine or a placebo. CDR3s leave out the opening cysteine and the closing phenylalanine or tryptophan. Fields, in order: CDR3 protein, J gene, V gene, D gene. D genes are given only for firm matches.

cdr3_aa: ASRTGGSREQY
j_call: TRBJ2-7
v_call: TRBV6-5
d_call: TRBD1

cdr3_aa: ASSQNGGNTEAF
j_call: TRBJ1-1
v_call: TRBV3-1/TRBV3-2
d_call: NA

cdr3_aa: ASSLIHGLDHSEY
j_call: TRBJ2-7
v_call: TRBV7-8
d_call: TRBD2

cdr3_aa: ASSFGRGADTQY
j_call: TRBJ2-3
v_call: TRBV27
d_call: NA

cdr3_aa: ATSREKLPTGELF
j_call: TRBJ2-2
v_call: TRBV15
d_call: NA

cdr3_aa: ASRTGLATNEKLF
j_call: TRBJ1-4
v_call: TRBV7-9
d_call: NA

cdr3_aa: ASTRNKGGPYEQY
j_call: TRBJ2-7
v_call: TRBV7-9
d_call: NA

cdr3_aa: ASSSGTGRLFEKLF
j_call: TRBJ1-4
v_call: TRBV11-3
d_call: TRBD1

cdr3_aa: ASSRTEQETQY
j_call: TRBJ2-5
v_call: TRBV12-3/TRBV12-4
d_call: NA

cdr3_aa: ASSYSQTGVFETQY
j_call: TRBJ2-5
v_call: TRBV6-5
d_call: TRBD1

cdr3_aa: ASSLFGGSYNEQF
j_call: TRBJ2-1
v_call: TRBV7-3
d_call: NA

cdr3_aa: ASSLRTSGRATYNEQF
j_call: TRBJ2-1
v_call: TRBV5-6
d_call: TRBD2

cdr3_aa: ASSLAGEGNEQF
j_call: TRBJ2-1
v_call: TRBV7-9
d_call: TRBD2

cdr3_aa: ASSQYVWTGDLGHTDTQY
j_call: TRBJ2-3
v_call: TRBV3-1/TRBV3-2
d_call: TRBD1

cdr3_aa: ASSLAGPLASREQY
j_call: TRBJ2-7
v_call: TRBV5-1
d_call: NA

cdr3_aa: ASSDRGGPKY
j_call: TRBJ2-3
v_call: TRBV6-4
d_call: TRBD2

cdr3_aa: ASSLLRGPYNEQF
j_call: TRBJ2-1
v_call: TRBV7-2
d_call: NA

cdr3_aa: ASSAGASYEQY
j_call: TRBJ2-7
v_call: TRBV19
d_call: NA

cdr3_aa: ASSKADRVAQYEQF
j_call: TRBJ2-1
v_call: TRBV19
d_call: TRBD1

cdr3_aa: ASSIGTSGSWETQY
j_call: TRBJ2-5
v_call: TRBV19
d_call: TRBD2

cdr3_aa: ASSSSSGGTDTQY
j_call: TRBJ2-3
v_call: TRBV3-1/TRBV3-2
d_call: TRBD2

cdr3_aa: ASREQYQAYEQY
j_call: TRBJ2-7
v_call: TRBV2
d_call: NA

cdr3_aa: ASSYGVLGEQF
j_call: TRBJ2-1
v_call: TRBV7-3
d_call: NA

cdr3_aa: ASTPGGSGSYEQY
j_call: TRBJ2-7
v_call: TRBV9
d_call: TRBD2

cdr3_aa: ASSFQGWDQPQH
j_call: TRBJ1-5
v_call: TRBV27
d_call: NA

cdr3_aa: ASSLKSGRGNEQF
j_call: TRBJ2-1
v_call: TRBV7-8
d_call: TRBD2

cdr3_aa: AISRDLTYEQY
j_call: TRBJ2-7
v_call: TRBV10-3
d_call: NA

cdr3_aa: ASTPDRYQETQY
j_call: TRBJ2-5
v_call: TRBV27
d_call: NA

cdr3_aa: ASSFSGANVLT
j_call: TRBJ2-6
v_call: TRBV7-3
d_call: NA

cdr3_aa: ASSQVPKRSSTDTQY
j_call: TRBJ2-3
v_call: TRBV4-2
d_call: NA

cdr3_aa: ASSQGLGIGDPYEQY
j_call: TRBJ2-7
v_call: TRBV4-1
d_call: NA

cdr3_aa: ASSQTGLAGGGSTDTQY
j_call: TRBJ2-3
v_call: TRBV4-2
d_call: TRBD2

cdr3_aa: ASSRTGGATYEQY
j_call: TRBJ2-7
v_call: TRBV11-2
d_call: TRBD1

cdr3_aa: ASSLAPGADTQY
j_call: TRBJ2-3
v_call: TRBV7-2
d_call: NA

cdr3_aa: ASSLYGGTDTQY
j_call: TRBJ2-3
v_call: TRBV28
d_call: NA

cdr3_aa: ASSDNGNTEAF
j_call: TRBJ1-1
v_call: TRBV21-1
d_call: NA

cdr3_aa: SAKHYNEQF
j_call: TRBJ2-1
v_call: TRBV20-1
d_call: NA

cdr3_aa: ASSQGFYEQY
j_call: TRBJ2-7
v_call: TRBV3-1/TRBV3-2
d_call: NA

cdr3_aa: ASSWGTGTIEQY
j_call: TRBJ2-7
v_call: TRBV7-2
d_call: TRBD1

cdr3_aa: ASSRGTLLQYEQF
j_call: TRBJ2-1
v_call: TRBV28
d_call: NA

cdr3_aa: ASSEGYGTSYTGELF
j_call: TRBJ2-2
v_call: TRBV6-1
d_call: TRBD2

cdr3_aa: ASSLDPGGEQF
j_call: TRBJ2-1
v_call: TRBV7-3
d_call: TRBD2

cdr3_aa: ASSPERDSGNTIY
j_call: TRBJ1-3
v_call: TRBV19
d_call: NA

cdr3_aa: AIRDGTSTDTQY
j_call: TRBJ2-3
v_call: TRBV10-3
d_call: NA

cdr3_aa: ASSLNLAGGPPSHSEQY
j_call: TRBJ2-7
v_call: TRBV7-2
d_call: TRBD2

cdr3_aa: ASSQERVKETQY
j_call: TRBJ2-5
v_call: TRBV4-1
d_call: NA

cdr3_aa: ASSPRTSGRTAGEQF
j_call: TRBJ2-1
v_call: TRBV28
d_call: TRBD2

cdr3_aa: ASSLTGRSSYEQY
j_call: TRBJ2-7
v_call: TRBV5-6
d_call: NA

cdr3_aa: ATSKGGAGGETQY
j_call: TRBJ2-5
v_call: TRBV15
d_call: NA

cdr3_aa: ASSKHRTTGYGYT
j_call: TRBJ1-2
v_call: TRBV21-1
d_call: NA

cdr3_aa: ASSPGQGNSPLH
j_call: TRBJ1-6
v_call: TRBV5-1
d_call: TRBD1

cdr3_aa: ASSLSLELWTGGTEAF
j_call: TRBJ1-1
v_call: TRBV7-2
d_call: NA

cdr3_aa: ASSLEVRAAKNIQY
j_call: TRBJ2-4
v_call: TRBV5-1
d_call: NA

cdr3_aa: ASSISQGGEQY
j_call: TRBJ2-7
v_call: TRBV19
d_call: TRBD2

cdr3_aa: ASSSGSNEKLF
j_call: TRBJ1-4
v_call: TRBV7-9
d_call: NA

cdr3_aa: ATSRGRADYSNQPQH
j_call: TRBJ1-5
v_call: TRBV15
d_call: NA

cdr3_aa: ASSFTGEDTGELF
j_call: TRBJ2-2
v_call: TRBV27
d_call: NA

cdr3_aa: ASSQADRERTEAF
j_call: TRBJ1-1
v_call: TRBV4-1
d_call: TRBD1